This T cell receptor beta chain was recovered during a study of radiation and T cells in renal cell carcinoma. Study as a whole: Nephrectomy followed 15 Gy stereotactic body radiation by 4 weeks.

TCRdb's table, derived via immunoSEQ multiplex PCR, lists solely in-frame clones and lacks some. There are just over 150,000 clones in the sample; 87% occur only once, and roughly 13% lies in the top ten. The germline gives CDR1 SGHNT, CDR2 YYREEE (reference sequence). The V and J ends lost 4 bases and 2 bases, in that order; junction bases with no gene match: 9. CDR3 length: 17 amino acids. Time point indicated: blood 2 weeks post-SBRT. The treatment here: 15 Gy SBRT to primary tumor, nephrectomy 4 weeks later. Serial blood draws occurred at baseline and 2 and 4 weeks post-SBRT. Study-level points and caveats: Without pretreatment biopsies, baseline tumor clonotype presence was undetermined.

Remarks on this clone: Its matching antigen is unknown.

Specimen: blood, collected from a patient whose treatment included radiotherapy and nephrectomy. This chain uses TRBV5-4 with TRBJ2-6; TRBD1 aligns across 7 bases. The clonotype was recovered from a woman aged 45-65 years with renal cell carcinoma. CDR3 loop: CASSPYPDRAGANVLTF. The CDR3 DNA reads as TGTGCCAGCAGCCCCTATCCCGACAGGGCTGGGGCCAACGTCCTGACTTTC.